Listed below are T cell receptor beta chains from one sample, sequenced in a study of T cells in Graves' hyperthyroidism and ophthalmopathy. In TCRdb, the multiplex PCR reads were re-called with MiXCR into one record per CDR3 protein. Found here are 250,000 to 300,000 distinct CDR3 sequences, roughly 15% of them singletons; the top ten hold approximately 7.9%. The sequenced sample was blood. The receptor source for this set is a woman aged 40 to 50 with Graves' hyperthyroidism. The CDR3 runs from the conserved cysteine through the conserved F or W. A D gene is named only where the DNA matches it firmly. Expanded clones get a size class; other rows say once, few or many, or leave the size out.

- TRBJ2-7 TRBV28 many TGTGCCAGCAGTTCTGGTGGTGGATCTACTATCTACGAGCAGTACTTC CASSSGGGSTIYEQYF
TRBD2 TRBJ2-2 TRBV19 few TGTGCCAGTAGTCGCGGACTAGCGGGGCTTAAGAAGGGGTCGAACACCGGGGAGCTGTTTTTT CASSRGLAGLKKGSNTGELFF
- TRBJ2-3 TRBV20-1 - TGCAGTGCCCATTTCACGGGGCCCACGCGACACACAGATACGCAGTATTTT CSAHFTGPTRHTDTQYF
- TRBJ1-6 TRBV15 many TGTGCCACTTCTGGTCCCGAATGGAATTCACCCCTCCACTTT CATSGPEWNSPLHF
TRBD1 TRBJ1-5 TRBV6-1 many TGTGCCAGCAGTGAACAACAGGGGCCTTACAATCAGCCCCAGCATTTT CASSEQQGPYNQPQHF
TRBD1 TRBJ1-2 TRBV9 - TGTGCCAGCAGCGTAGGGACAGGGGGTAACTATGGCTACACCTTC CASSVGTGGNYGYTF
- TRBJ1-2 TRBV19 - TGTGCCAGTACCCGTGGAGGGACTAACTATGGCTACACCTTC CASTRGGTNYGYTF
- TRBJ2-1 TRBV6-1 many TGTGCCAGCAGTGAATGGGACGCAGGCGGGAATGAGCAGTTCTTC CASSEWDAGGNEQFF
TRBD1 TRBJ2-2 TRBV5-6 - TGTGCTTCAGGGCTGGGACAGGTTATCACCGGGGAGCTGTTTTTT CASGLGQVITGELFF
- TRBJ1-3 TRBV5-6 few TGTGCCAGCAGCCCGGACTTCTCTGGAAACACCATATATTTT CASSPDFSGNTIYF
- TRBJ2-6 TRBV15 - TGTGCCACCTCCAAAAATTCTGGGGCCAACGTCCTGACTTTC CATSKNSGANVLTF
TRBD1 TRBJ2-7 TRBV27 many TGTGCCAGCAGTTCGACAGGGGACTACGAGCAGTACTTC CASSSTGDYEQYF
- TRBJ1-2 TRBV28 many TGTGCCAGCAGTTCGCCAGGGTTCTATGGCTACACCTTC CASSSPGFYGYTF
- TRBJ1-2 TRBV5-6 few TGTGCCAGCAGCTTGGAAGGAGTTTTGAGGGGTCCTGACGGCTACACCTTC CASSLEGVLRGPDGYTF
- TRBJ2-3 TRBV20-1 many TGCAGTGCCCTAACGCCTACTAGCACAGATACGCAGTATTTT CSALTPTSTDTQYF
TRBD2 TRBJ2-7 TRBV29-1 few TGCAGCGTTCGGACTAGCGGCAGCTCCTACGAGCAGTACTTC CSVRTSGSSYEQYF
- TRBJ1-2 TRBV2 many TGTGCCAGCAGCTCAGGACAGCCGGCGGGCTACACCTTC CASSSGQPAGYTF
- TRBJ2-7 TRBV4-2 few TGTGCCAGCAGCCAAGATCAAACGGAGATGGGACCATACGAGCAGTACTTC CASSQDQTEMGPYEQYF
- TRBJ2-1 TRBV19 - TGTGCCAGTAGTATAGACCCAAGCTCCTACAATGAGCAGTTCTTC CASSIDPSSYNEQFF
- TRBJ2-2 TRBV2 many TGTGCCAGCGTCGGCGGTGGGATCACCGGGGAGCTGTTTTTT CASVGGGITGELFF
- TRBJ2-1 TRBV7-6 many TGTGCCAGCAGCTTCCCCTTTGGGGCAAGAGGGAGTAATGAGCAGTTCTTC CASSFPFGARGSNEQFF
- TRBJ2-1 TRBV6-2/TRBV6-3 many TGTGCCAGCAGTTACAGCAACGGCCCCCTCAATGAGCAGTTCTTC CASSYSNGPLNEQFF
- TRBJ2-2 TRBV11-2 many TGTGCCAGCACCCGAGACACTTACACCGGGGAGCTGTTTTTT CASTRDTYTGELFF
- TRBJ1-1 TRBV14 - TGTGCCAGCAGCCCTCAGGGTAGGTTATCTGAAGCTTTCTTT CASSPQGRLSEAFF
- TRBJ2-7 TRBV12-3/TRBV12-4 many TGTGCCAGCACCCCGGGGGCCTTTGGGCGCGAGCAGTACTTC CASTPGAFGREQYF
TRBD1 TRBJ2-7 TRBV9 few TGTGCCAGCAGCGGCTCGACAGGGGGCGAGCAGTACTTC CASSGSTGGEQYF
TRBD2 TRBJ2-2 TRBV5-1 - TGCGCCAGCAGCTTCGGAATAGCGGGAGGGAACACCGGGGAGCTGTTTTTT CASSFGIAGGNTGELFF
- TRBJ2-7 TRBV28 - TGTGCCAGCAGTCCTCGCCCCGACGAGCAGTACTTC CASSPRPDEQYF